Given below is one T cell receptor (beta chain) in context. The donors were adults (healthy and HIV-negative) with no recent acute infections or vaccinations. Splitting of CD4+ cells produced CD45RA+ naive and CD45RA-negative memory subsets. V was trimmed by 3 bases and J by 6 bases, leaving 15 bases between them. Germline lookup yields CDR1 LNHNV and CDR2 YYDKDF (reference sequence). This CDR3 is 14 amino acids long. This sample is drawn from a study of shared clonotypes between healthy human individuals. About the research overall: Per donor, CD8 memory used one plate, CD8 naive used two, CD4 memory used three and CD4 naive used three.

How the authors handled the data: ImmunoSEQ supplied junction-only sequences lacking quality scores, so filtering was different. Clones were sequenced by immunoSEQ multiplex PCR, and TCRdb holds only the in-frame ones, with some missing. The V and J calls and the clone size are those of that table, but D and trimming were determined from the DNA. The sample includes about 2.4 million clones, approximately 93% of them seen just once. This chain joins TRBV15 and TRBJ2-7; maybe TRBD1 (6 bases). Input material: naive CD4+ T cells from PBMCs. Noted subset: CD45RA+ positively selected. The sequence came from a man between 18 and 35 years old in good health. Some clones in this sample may be carry-over from other donors' samples. In DNA form, the CDR3 reads TGTGCCACCAGCAGTCAACAACAGGGACGCGAGCAGTACTTC. This gives the protein CATSSQQQGREQYF.